Detailed here is one T cell receptor (beta chain). Its target is not known. The data stem from a study of PD-1 blockade in classical Hodgkin lymphoma. Whole-study context: Patients were given intravenous nivolumab, 3 mg/kg, every 2 weeks.

Repertoires were generated with immunoSEQ multiplex PCR, while TCRdb's copy carries only in-frame clones and drops some. The table records under 40,000 clones, roughly four fifths of them present only once. Study-level points and caveats: Baseline diversity in complete responders resembled that of newly diagnosed patients. Baseline TCR diversity was reportedly lower in newly diagnosed patients than in healthy donors. It was reported as lower still in relapsed/refractory patients.

Germline assignment: CDR1 SGHVS and CDR2 FNYEAQ. The CDR3 is made up of 15 amino acids. Between the trimmed V and J ends, which lost 1 base and 0 bases, there was a span of 7 bases. Brentuximab vedotin exposure varied, and every patient relapsed after autologous stem cell transplantation. Patients reached a best response of complete response, partial response or progressive disease. This TCR was sampled from a human donor with classical Hodgkin lymphoma. The chain employs TRBV7-6 and TRBJ1-3; D is unclear. The material sequenced was peripheral blood mononuclear cells (PBMCs), taken at baseline. The CDR3 nucleotides read TGTGCCAGCAGCTTAGACGGAAACTCTGGAAACACCATATATTTT. It codes for CASSLDGNSGNTIYF. The full variable domain, its missing parts supplied by reference TRBV7-6 and TRBJ1-3, is GAGVSQSPRYKVTKRGQDVALRCDPISGHVSLYWYRQALGQGPEFLTYFNYEAQQDKSGLPNDRFSAERPEGSISTLTIQRTEQRDSAMYRCASSLDGNSGNTIYFGEGSWLTVV.